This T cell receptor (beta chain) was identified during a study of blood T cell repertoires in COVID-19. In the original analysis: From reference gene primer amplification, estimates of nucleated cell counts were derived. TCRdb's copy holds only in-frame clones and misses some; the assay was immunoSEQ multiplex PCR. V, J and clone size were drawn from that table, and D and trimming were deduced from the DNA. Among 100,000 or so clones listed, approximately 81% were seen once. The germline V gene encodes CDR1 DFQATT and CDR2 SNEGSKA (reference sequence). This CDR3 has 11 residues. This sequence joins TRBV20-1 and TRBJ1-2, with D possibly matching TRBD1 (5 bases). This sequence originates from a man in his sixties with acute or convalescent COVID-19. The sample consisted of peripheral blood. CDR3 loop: CRATGGGSYTF. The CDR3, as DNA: TGCAGAGCAACAGGCGGTGGGAGCTACACCTTC.